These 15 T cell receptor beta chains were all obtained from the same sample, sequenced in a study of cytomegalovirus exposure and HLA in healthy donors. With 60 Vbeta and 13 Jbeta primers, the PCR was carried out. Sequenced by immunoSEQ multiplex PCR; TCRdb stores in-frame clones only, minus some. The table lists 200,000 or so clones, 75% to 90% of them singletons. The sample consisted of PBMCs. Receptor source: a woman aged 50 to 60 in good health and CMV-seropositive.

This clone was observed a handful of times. Here the CDR3 reads CSVESGGYGYTF. For the CDR3, the DNA is TGCAGCGTTGAATCAGGGGGCTATGGCTACACCTTC. The chain combines TRBV29-1 with TRBJ1-2; 7 bases agree with TRBD1. V gave up 2 bases and J gave up 4 bases; unmatched junction bases: 1. The CDR3 length is 12 residues. Per germline, CDR1 SQVTM and CDR2 ANQGSEA.

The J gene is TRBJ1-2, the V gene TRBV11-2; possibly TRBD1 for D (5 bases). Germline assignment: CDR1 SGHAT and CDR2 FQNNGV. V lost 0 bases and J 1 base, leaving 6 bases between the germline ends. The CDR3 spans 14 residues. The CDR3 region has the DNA TGTGCCAGCAGCTTAGATCAGGGTAACTATGGCTACACCTTC. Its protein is CASSLDQGNYGYTF.

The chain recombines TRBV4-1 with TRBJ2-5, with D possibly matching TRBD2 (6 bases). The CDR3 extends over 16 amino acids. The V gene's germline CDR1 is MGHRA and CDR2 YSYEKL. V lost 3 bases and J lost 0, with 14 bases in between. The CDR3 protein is CASSQHGGSNQETQYF. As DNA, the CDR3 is TGCGCCAGCAGCCAGCATGGGGGGTCGAACCAAGAGACCCAGTACTTC.

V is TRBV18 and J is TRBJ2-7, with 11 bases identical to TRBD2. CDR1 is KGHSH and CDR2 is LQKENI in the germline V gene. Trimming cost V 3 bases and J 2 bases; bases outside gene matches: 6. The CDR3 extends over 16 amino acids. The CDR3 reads CASSPELAGVTYEQYF. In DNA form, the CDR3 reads TGTGCCAGCTCACCCGAACTAGCGGGAGTCACCTACGAGCAGTACTTC. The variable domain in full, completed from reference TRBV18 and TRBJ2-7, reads NAGVMQNPRHLVRRRGQEARLRCSPMKGHSHVYWYRQLPEEGLKFMVYLQKENIIDESGMPKERFSAEFPKEGPSILRIQQVVRGDSAAYFCASSPELAGVTYEQYFGPGTRLTVT.

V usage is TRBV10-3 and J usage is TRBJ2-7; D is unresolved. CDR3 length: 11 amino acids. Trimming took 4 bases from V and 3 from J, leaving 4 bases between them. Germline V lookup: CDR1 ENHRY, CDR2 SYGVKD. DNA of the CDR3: TGTGCCATCAGTGCCCACTACGAGCAGTACTTC. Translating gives CAISAHYEQYF.

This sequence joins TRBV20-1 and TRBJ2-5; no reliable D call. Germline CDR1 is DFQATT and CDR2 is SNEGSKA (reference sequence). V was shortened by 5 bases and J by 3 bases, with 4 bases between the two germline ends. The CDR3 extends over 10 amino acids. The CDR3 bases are TGCAGTGCTGTCGAAGAGACCCAGTACTTC. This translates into CSAVEETQYF.

This CDR3 reads CASSQGQGYGYTF. In DNA form, the CDR3 reads TGTGCCAGTAGTCAGGGACAGGGGTATGGCTACACCTTC. The chain recombines TRBV19 with TRBJ1-2; the match to TRBD1 covers 10 bases. The CDR3 spans 13 residues. Looked up from germline, CDR1 is LNHDA and CDR2 is SQIVND (reference sequence). With V trimmed by 5 bases and J by 5 bases, 2 bases remained unmatched.

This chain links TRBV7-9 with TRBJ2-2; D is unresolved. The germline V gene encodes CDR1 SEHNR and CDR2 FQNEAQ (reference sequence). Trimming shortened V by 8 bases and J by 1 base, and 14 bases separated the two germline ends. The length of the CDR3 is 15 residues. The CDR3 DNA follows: TGTGCCAGCTTAGGTCGCGGAGAGAACACCGGGGAGCTGTTTTTT. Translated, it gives CASLGRGENTGELFF.

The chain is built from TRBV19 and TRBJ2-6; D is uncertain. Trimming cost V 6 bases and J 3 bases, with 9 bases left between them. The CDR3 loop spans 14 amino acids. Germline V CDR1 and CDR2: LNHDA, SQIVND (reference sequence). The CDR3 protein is CASSPGYGANVLTF. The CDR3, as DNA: TGTGCCAGTAGCCCGGGTTATGGGGCCAACGTCCTGACTTTC.

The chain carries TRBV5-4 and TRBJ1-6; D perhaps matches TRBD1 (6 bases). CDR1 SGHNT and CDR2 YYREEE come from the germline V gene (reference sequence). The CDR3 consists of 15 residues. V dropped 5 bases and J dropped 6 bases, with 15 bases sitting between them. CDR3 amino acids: CASRSGRGFNSPLHF. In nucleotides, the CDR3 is TGTGCCAGCAGATCGGGGAGGGGGTTTAATTCACCCCTCCACTTT. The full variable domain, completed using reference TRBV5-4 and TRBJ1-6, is ETGVTQSPTHLIKTRGQQVTLRCSSQSGHNTVSWYQQALGQGPQFIFQYYREEENGRGNFPPRFSGLQFPNYSSELNVNALELDDSALYLCASRSGRGFNSPLHFGNGTRLTVT.

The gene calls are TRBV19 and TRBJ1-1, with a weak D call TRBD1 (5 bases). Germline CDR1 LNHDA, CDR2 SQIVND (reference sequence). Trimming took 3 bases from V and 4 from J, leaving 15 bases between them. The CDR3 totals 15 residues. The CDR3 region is CASSIVPGSLTEAFF. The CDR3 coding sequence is TGTGCCAGTAGTATTGTCCCAGGGTCTCTCACTGAAGCTTTCTTT.

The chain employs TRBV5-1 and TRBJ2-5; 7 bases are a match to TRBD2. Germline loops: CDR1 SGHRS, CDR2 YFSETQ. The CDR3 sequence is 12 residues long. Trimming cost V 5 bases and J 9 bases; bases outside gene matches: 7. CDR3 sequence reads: CASRLGREAQYF. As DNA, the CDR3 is TGCGCCAGCAGACTAGGTCGGGAGGCCCAGTACTTC.

CDR3 nucleotide sequence: TGCGCCAGCAGCTCTTTCCCGACAGGTCGGACCGGGGAGCTGTTTTTT. Residues: CASSSFPTGRTGELFF. This chain connects TRBV5-1 to TRBJ2-2, with D perhaps TRBD1 (6 bases). V dropped 3 bases and J dropped 5 bases, with 17 bases sitting between them. In germline, CDR1 is SGHRS, CDR2 YFSETQ. CDR3 length equals 16 residues.

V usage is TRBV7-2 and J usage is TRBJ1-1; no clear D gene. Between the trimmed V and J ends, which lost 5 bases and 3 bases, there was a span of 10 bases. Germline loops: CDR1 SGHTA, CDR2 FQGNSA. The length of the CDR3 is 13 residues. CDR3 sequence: CASSQQRDTEAFF. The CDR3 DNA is TGTGCCAGCAGCCAACAGCGGGACACTGAAGCTTTCTTT.

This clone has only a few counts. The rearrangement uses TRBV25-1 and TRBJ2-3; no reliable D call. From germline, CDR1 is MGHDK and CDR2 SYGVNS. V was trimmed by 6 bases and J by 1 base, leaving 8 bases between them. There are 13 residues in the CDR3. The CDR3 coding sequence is TGTGCCAGCAGGGCCTTGGGCACAGATACGCAGTATTTT. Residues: CASRALGTDTQYF.